This T cell receptor beta chain is drawn from a study of T cell responses to AZD1222 COVID-19 vaccine. The germline V gene encodes CDR1 MNHNY and CDR2 SVGAGI (reference sequence). Trimming removed 5 bases at V and 8 bases at J, with 13 bases between. This CDR3 region has 13 residues. TCRdb's copy holds only in-frame clones and misses some; the assay was immunoSEQ multiplex PCR. The sample includes about 81,000 clones, around 84% of them seen just once. This chain uses TRBV6-6 with TRBJ2-1; a weak D match, TRBD1 (5 bases). This receptor was obtained from an adult who received the AZD1222 COVID-19 vaccine. The starting material was peripheral blood, obtained 28 days after the second AZD1222 dose. Here the CDR3 reads CASSDGAGHEQFF. As DNA, the CDR3 is TGTGCCAGCAGTGATGGGGCAGGCCATGAGCAGTTCTTC.